This T cell receptor beta chain was recovered during a study of cytomegalovirus exposure and HLA in healthy donors. The PCR made use of 60 Vbeta and 13 Jbeta primers. TCRdb keeps only in-frame clones here, not all; method: immunoSEQ multiplex PCR. The table includes 200,000 to 250,000 clones, 78% detected once. The CDR3 spans 15 residues. CDR1 is SSHAT and CDR2 is FNYEAQ in the germline V gene (reference sequence). Germline trimming cut 5 bases from V and 6 bases from J; bases unmatched to any gene: 8. The chain links TRBV7-7 to TRBJ2-3, with 10 bases that match TRBD1. The sequence was obtained from a boy between 10 and 17 years old in good health and CMV-seronegative. Sequencing was performed on PBMCs. The CDR3 nucleotides read TGTGCCAGCAGCAGACAGACAGGGGGCGATGATACGCAGTATTTT. It encodes CASSRQTGGDDTQYF. The full variable domain, completed using reference TRBV7-7 and TRBJ2-3, is GAGVSQSPRYKVTKRGQDVTLRCDPISSHATLYWYQQALGQGPEFLTYFNYEAQPDKSGLPSDRFSAERPEGSISTLTIQRTEQRDSAMYRCASSRQTGGDDTQYFGPGTRLTVL.